The 10 T cell receptor beta chains presented below share a single source sample, sequenced in a study of long-term antiretroviral therapy in people with HIV. immunoSEQ v3.0 was run at survey level. Repertoires were generated with immunoSEQ multiplex PCR, while TCRdb's copy carries only in-frame clones and drops some. The data hold around 25,000 clones, with around 85% observed a single time. The sequenced sample was unsorted PBMCs, obtained 2.3 years after starting antiretroviral therapy. The origin of the receptors is a man in his forties or fifties with HIV.

The chain recombines TRBV18 with TRBJ2-1, with TRBD2 identical over 9 bases. Germline V CDR1 and CDR2: KGHSH, LQKENI. The CDR3 spans 16 residues. V lost 3 bases to trimming and J lost 7 bases; unmatched junction nucleotides: 10. Written as DNA, the CDR3 is TGTGCCAGCTCACCGTCGACTAGCGGAAGATTAAATGAGCAGTTCTTC. Encoded protein: CASSPSTSGRLNEQFF. The complete variable domain, with remaining parts taken from reference TRBV18 and TRBJ2-1, reads NAGVMQNPRHLVRRRGQEARLRCSPMKGHSHVYWYRQLPEEGLKFMVYLQKENIIDESGMPKERFSAEFPKEGPSILRIQQVVRGDSAAYFCASSPSTSGRLNEQFFGPGTRLTVL.

The chain employs TRBV19 and TRBJ1-1; no reliable D call. The CDR3 consists of 15 residues. The germline V gene has CDR1 LNHDA and CDR2 SQIVND (reference sequence). Trimming took off 9 bases at V and 4 bases at J, with 21 bases between the two ends. CDR3 loop: CASQPRPADTTEAFF. CDR3 sequence (DNA): TGTGCCAGCCAACCCAGACCCGCAGACACCACTGAAGCTTTCTTT.

The chain couples TRBV6-1 to TRBJ2-2, with 12 positions matching TRBD2. The germline CDR1 and CDR2 sequences are MNHNS and SASEGT. V gave up 4 bases and J gave up 4 bases; unmatched junction bases: 16. This CDR3 comprises 20 residues. This CDR3 is CASSADREASGRVGTGELFF. The DNA of the CDR3 is TGTGCCAGCAGTGCCGACAGGGAGGCTAGCGGGAGGGTAGGCACCGGGGAGCTGTTTTTT.

The chain carries TRBV11-3 and TRBJ2-7; 7 nucleotides align to TRBD1. CDR1 is SGHNT, CDR2 YENEEA, per germline. CDR3 size: 14 residues. With 4 bases clipped from V and 5 bases from J, the junction kept 8 bases outside the gene matches. The CDR3 reads CASSSTGSSHEQYF. As DNA, the CDR3 is TGTGCCAGCAGCTCGACAGGGAGCTCTCACGAGCAGTACTTC. The entire variable domain, with the rest obtained from reference TRBV11-3 and TRBJ2-7, is as follows: EAGVVQSPRYKIIEKKQPVAFWCNPISGHNTLYWYLQNLGQGPELLIRYENEEAVDDSQLPKDRFSAERLKGVDSTLKIQPAELGDSAVYLCASSSTGSSHEQYFGPGTRLTVT.

The chain couples TRBV6-1 to TRBJ2-2, with D unclear. The CDR3 runs 15 residues. With 6 bases removed from V and 3 bases from J, the gap between germline ends came to 14 bases. Germline lookup yields CDR1 MNHNS and CDR2 SASEGT. CDR3 sequence (DNA): TGTGCCAGCAGGAAGCCGATTTTGGACACCGGGGAGCTGTTTTTT. Translation gives CASRKPILDTGELFF.

This clone is a singleton in its sample. The rearrangement links TRBV5-6 to TRBJ2-1; 13 positions match TRBD2. CDR1 is SGHDT, CDR2 YYEEEE, per germline. V was clipped by 4 bases and J by 0 bases; unmatched bases: 7. This CDR3 spans 18 amino acids. DNA for the CDR3: TGTGCCAGCAGCACCTCGGGACTAGCGGGAACCTCCTACAATGAGCAGTTCTTC. This encodes CASSTSGLAGTSYNEQFF.

The chain has TRBV27 and TRBJ2-3; 9 nucleotides agree with TRBD1. The V gene end was trimmed by 3 bases and the J gene end by 7 bases; junction bases not matched to a gene: 5. The CDR3 spans 14 residues. Germline-derived CDR1 and CDR2 are MNHEY and SMNVEV (reference sequence). CDR3 in DNA: TGTGCCAGCAGTTTGGACAGGGGTGGTTATACGCAGTATTTT. It yields the protein CASSLDRGGYTQYF.

This sequence joins TRBV7-2 and TRBJ1-4, with 11 bases lining up with TRBD1. The V gene's germline CDR1 is SGHTA and CDR2 FQGNSA. V was clipped by 1 base and J by 7 bases; unmatched bases: 2. CDR3 length: 15 amino acids. The CDR3, as DNA: TGTGCCAGCAGCTTAGGCGGGACAGGGGGTGAAAAACTGTTTTTT. Translating gives CASSLGGTGGEKLFF.

The chain employs TRBV6-1 and TRBJ2-5, with unresolved D. The V end lost 5 bases, the J end lost 2 bases, and 6 bases lay between the germline ends. Germline V gene data show CDR1 as MNHNS and CDR2 as SASEGT. The length of the CDR3 is 12 residues. CDR3 sequence: CASSSQQETQYF. The CDR3, as DNA: TGTGCCAGCAGTAGCCAGCAAGAGACCCAGTACTTC.

The chain links TRBV27 to TRBJ2-3, with 11 positions matching TRBD2. Germline V gene sequence: CDR1 MNHEY, CDR2 SMNVEV (reference sequence). The trim removed 2 bases at V and 11 bases at J, leaving 9 bases unmatched. The CDR3 consists of 15 residues. The CDR3 nucleotides read TGTGCCAGCAGTTTAGGTAGCGGGGGGGCCCTATGGCAGTATTTT. Amino acids: CASSLGSGGALWQYF.